The 2 T cell receptor beta chains in this list originate from one sample, sequenced in a study of identical twins. Via MiXCR, TCRdb re-called the 5' RACE reads, giving one row per CDR3 protein. The sample contains 400,000 or so distinct CDR3 sequences, approximately 10% of which appear only once. The sample taken for sequencing was naive T cells sorted from blood. These receptors were obtained from a woman aged 45-59 years in good health.

The table lists this clonotype with a few counts. The V gene is TRBV2, the J gene TRBJ2-1, with D uncertain. CDR3 length: 12 residues. Deletions cut 2 bases from V and 7 bases from J, with 6 bases between. Per the germline V gene, CDR1 is SNHLY and CDR2 is FYNNEI. The CDR3 coding sequence is TGTGCCAGCAGTGAATGGTTGAATGAGCAGTTCTTC. Its protein is CASSEWLNEQFF.

This clonotype was seen many times. J is TRBJ2-5 and V is TRBV27, with D possibly being TRBD1 or TRBD2 (5 bases each). The CDR3 runs 16 residues. V gave up 0 bases and J gave up 4 bases, with 15 bases separating them. The germline CDR1 and CDR2 sequences are MNHEY and SMNVEV (reference sequence). In DNA form, the CDR3 reads TGTGCCAGCAGTTTATCCGGCAGGGTAAGCGGAGAGACCCAGTACTTC. It translates to CASSLSGRVSGETQYF.